This T cell receptor (beta chain) was sequenced in a study of lymphopenia after photon versus proton radiotherapy. Study observations and caveats: Oligoclonal CD8+ Temra expansion after nadir drove photon patients' diversity drop. In patients who died, overall survival fell as post-nadir TCR diversity dropped more. Better survival with proton therapy was suggested as possible, not demonstrated.

Points on this clone: Its antigen remains unidentified.

Only in-frame clones appear in the TCRdb table, and some are missing; sequencing was by immunoSEQ multiplex PCR. The sample gives 45,000 to 65,000 clones, about 83% of which show up once; 29% is in the top ten. The input for sequencing was peripheral blood, taken from a patient treated with photon-based radiotherapy. This TCR derives from a man aged 50-59 years with gastric cancer.

In DNA, the CDR3 is TGCGCCAGCAGCCCGACAGGGTCCTCCTACGAGCAGTACTTC. Translation: CASSPTGSSYEQYF. The genes are TRBV5-1 and TRBJ2-7; 7 bases are shared with TRBD1. CDR1 is SGHRS, CDR2 YFSETQ, per germline. With V trimmed by 4 bases and J by 0 bases, 4 bases remained unmatched. The CDR3 contains 14 residues.